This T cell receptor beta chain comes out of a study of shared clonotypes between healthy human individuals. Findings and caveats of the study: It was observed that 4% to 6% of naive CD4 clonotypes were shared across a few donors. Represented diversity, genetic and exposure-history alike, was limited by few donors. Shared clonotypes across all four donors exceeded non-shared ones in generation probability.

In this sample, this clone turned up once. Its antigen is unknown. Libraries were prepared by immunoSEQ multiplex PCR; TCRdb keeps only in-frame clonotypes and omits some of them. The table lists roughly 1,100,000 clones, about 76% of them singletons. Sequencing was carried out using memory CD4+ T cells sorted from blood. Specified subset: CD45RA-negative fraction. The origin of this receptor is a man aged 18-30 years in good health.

This CDR3 is CASSFPGQQGYEQYF. The CDR3 DNA is TGTGCCAGCAGCTTCCCGGGACAGCAAGGCTACGAGCAGTACTTC. The V and J genes are TRBV5-4 and TRBJ2-7; TRBD1 aligns across 7 bases. V was pared by 2 bases and J by 3 bases, with 8 bases of the junction left unmatched. Germline CDR1 reads SGHNT; CDR2 reads YYREEE (reference sequence). CDR3 length: 15 amino acids.